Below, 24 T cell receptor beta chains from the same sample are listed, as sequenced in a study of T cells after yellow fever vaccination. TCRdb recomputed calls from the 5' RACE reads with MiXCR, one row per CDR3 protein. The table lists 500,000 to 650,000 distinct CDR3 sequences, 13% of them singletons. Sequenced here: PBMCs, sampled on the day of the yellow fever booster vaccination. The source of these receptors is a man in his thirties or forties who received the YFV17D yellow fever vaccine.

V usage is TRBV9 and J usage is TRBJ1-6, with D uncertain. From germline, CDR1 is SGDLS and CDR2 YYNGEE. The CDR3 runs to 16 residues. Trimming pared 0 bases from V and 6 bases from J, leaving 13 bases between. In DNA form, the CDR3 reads TGTGCCAGCAGCGTAGGAGTCCTTCGGGGTAATTCACCCCTCCACTTT. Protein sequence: CASSVGVLRGNSPLHF.

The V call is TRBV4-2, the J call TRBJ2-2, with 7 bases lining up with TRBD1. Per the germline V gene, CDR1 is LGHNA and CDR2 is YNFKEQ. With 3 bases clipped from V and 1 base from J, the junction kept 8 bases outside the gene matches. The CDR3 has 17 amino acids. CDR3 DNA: TGTGCCAGCAGCCACTACCGTGACAGGGAGAACACCGGGGAGCTGTTTTTT. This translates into CASSHYRDRENTGELFF.

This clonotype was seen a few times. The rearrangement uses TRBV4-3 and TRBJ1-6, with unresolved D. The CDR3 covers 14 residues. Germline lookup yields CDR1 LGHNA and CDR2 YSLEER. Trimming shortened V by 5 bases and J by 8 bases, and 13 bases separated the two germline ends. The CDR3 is CASSSGVGDSPLHF. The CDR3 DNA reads TGCGCCAGCAGCTCCGGGGTCGGGGATTCACCCCTCCACTTT.

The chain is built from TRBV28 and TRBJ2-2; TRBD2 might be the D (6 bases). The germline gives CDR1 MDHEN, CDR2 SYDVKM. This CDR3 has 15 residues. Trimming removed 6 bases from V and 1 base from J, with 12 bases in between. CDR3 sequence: CASSPPRGNTGELFF. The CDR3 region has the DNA TGTGCCAGCAGCCCACCGCGGGGGAACACCGGGGAGCTGTTTTTT.

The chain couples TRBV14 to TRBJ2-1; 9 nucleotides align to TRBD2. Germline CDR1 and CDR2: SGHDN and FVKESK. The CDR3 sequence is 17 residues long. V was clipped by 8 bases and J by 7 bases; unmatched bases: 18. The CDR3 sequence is CASRRARGREGQNEQFF. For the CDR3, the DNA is TGTGCCAGCCGGAGGGCCCGCGGGCGGGAGGGCCAGAATGAGCAGTTCTTC. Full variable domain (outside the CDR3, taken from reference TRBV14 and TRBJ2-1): EAGVTQFPSHSVIEKGQTVTLRCDPISGHDNLYWYRRVMGKEIKFLLHFVKESKQDESGMPNNRFLAERTGGTYSTLKVQPAELEDSGVYFCASRRARGREGQNEQFFGPGTRLTVL.

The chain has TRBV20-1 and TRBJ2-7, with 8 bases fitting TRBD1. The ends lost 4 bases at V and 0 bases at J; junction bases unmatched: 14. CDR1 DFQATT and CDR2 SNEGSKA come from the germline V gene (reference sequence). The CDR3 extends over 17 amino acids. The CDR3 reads CSANSRDRKVSSYEQYF. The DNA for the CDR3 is TGCAGTGCTAACAGCCGGGACAGGAAAGTGAGCTCCTACGAGCAGTACTTC.

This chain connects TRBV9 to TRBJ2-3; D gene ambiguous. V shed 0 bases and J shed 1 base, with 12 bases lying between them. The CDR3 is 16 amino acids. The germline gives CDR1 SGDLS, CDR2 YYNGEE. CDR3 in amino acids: CASSVGPHFGTDTQYF. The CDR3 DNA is TGTGCCAGCAGCGTAGGACCCCATTTCGGCACAGATACGCAGTATTTT.

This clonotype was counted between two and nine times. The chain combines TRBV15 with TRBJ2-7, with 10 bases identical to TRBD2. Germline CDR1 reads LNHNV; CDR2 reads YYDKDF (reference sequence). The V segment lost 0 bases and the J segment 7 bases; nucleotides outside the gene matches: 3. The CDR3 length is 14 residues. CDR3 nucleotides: TGTGCCACCAGCAGAGACCGACTAGCGGGTGAGCAGTACTTC. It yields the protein CATSRDRLAGEQYF.

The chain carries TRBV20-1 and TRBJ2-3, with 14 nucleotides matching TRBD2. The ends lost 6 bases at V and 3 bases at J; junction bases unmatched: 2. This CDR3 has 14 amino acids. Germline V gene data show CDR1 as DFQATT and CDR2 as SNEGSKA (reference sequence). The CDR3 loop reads CSAGTSGRTDTQYF. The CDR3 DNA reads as TGCAGTGCAGGGACTAGCGGGAGAACAGATACGCAGTATTTT.

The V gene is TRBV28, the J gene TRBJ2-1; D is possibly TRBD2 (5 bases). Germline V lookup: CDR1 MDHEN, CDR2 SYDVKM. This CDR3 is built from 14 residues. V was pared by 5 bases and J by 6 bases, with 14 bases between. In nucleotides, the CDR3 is TGTGCCAGCAGTCCGGGATTCAAAGGCAATGAGCAGTTCTTC. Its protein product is CASSPGFKGNEQFF.

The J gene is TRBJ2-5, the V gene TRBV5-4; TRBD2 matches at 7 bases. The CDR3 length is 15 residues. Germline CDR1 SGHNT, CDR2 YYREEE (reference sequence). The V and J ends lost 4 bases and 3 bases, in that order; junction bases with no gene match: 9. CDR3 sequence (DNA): TGTGCCAGCAGCCCGAGCCTAGCGGATAAAGAGACCCAGTACTTC. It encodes CASSPSLADKETQYF.

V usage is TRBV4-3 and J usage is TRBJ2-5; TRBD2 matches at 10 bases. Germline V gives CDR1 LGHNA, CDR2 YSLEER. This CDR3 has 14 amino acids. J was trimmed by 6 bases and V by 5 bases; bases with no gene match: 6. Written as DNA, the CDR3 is TGCGCCAGCAGCGGTGTAGCGGGAGGAAAGACCCAGTACTTC. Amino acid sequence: CASSGVAGGKTQYF.

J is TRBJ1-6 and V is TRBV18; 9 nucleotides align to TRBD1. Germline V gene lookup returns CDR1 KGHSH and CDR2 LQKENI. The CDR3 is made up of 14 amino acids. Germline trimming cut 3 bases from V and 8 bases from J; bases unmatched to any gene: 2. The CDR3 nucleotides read TGTGCCAGCTCACCTGACAGGGGGTATTCACCCCTCCACTTT. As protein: CASSPDRGYSPLHF. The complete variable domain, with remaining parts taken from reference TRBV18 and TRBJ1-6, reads NAGVMQNPRHLVRRRGQEARLRCSPMKGHSHVYWYRQLPEEGLKFMVYLQKENIIDESGMPKERFSAEFPKEGPSILRIQQVVRGDSAAYFCASSPDRGYSPLHFGNGTRLTVT.

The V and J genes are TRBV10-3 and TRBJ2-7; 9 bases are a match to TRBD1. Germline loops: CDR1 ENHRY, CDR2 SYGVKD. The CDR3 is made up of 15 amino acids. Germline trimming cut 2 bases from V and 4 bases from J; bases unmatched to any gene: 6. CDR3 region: CAISETGTGRYEQYF. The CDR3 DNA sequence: TGTGCCATCAGTGAGACCGGGACAGGGAGATACGAGCAGTACTTC.

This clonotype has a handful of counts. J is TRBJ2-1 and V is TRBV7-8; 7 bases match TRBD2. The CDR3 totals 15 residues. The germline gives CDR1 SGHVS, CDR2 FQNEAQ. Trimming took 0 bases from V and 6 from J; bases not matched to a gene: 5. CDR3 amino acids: CASSLARGSSNEQFF. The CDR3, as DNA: TGTGCCAGCAGCTTAGCCCGCGGGAGCTCCAATGAGCAGTTCTTC.

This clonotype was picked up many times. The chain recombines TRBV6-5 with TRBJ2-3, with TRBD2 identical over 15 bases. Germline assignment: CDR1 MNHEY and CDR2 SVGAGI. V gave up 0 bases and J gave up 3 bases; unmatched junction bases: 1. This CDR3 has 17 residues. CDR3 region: CASSYSGLAGGTDTQYF. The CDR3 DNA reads TGTGCCAGCAGTTACTCGGGACTAGCGGGAGGAACAGATACGCAGTATTTT.

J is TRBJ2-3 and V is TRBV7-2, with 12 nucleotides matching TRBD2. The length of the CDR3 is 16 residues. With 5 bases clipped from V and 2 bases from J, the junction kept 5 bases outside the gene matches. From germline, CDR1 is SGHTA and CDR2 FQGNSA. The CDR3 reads CASSPSGRALTDTQYF. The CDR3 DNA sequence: TGTGCCAGCAGCCCTAGCGGGAGGGCCCTCACAGATACGCAGTATTTT.

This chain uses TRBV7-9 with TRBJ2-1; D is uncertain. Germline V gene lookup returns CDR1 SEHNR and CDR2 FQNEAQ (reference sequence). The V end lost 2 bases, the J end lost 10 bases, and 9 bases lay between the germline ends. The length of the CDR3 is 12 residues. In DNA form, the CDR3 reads TGTGCCAGCAGCTTAAGCCCTGGGGAGCAGTTCTTC. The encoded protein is CASSLSPGEQFF.

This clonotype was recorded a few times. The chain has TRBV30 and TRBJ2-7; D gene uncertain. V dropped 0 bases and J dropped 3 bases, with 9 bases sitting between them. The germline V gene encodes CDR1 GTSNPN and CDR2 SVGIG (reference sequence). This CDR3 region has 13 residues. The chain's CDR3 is CAWSVQLIYEQYF. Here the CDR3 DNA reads TGTGCCTGGAGTGTACAACTAATCTACGAGCAGTACTTC.

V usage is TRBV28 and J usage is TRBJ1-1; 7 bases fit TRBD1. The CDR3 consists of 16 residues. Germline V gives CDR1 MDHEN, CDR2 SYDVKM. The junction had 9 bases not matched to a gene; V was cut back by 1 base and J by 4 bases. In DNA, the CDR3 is TGTGCCAGCAGTTTATCTGTAGGAGCAGGGGGCACTGAAGCTTTCTTT. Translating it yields CASSLSVGAGGTEAFF.

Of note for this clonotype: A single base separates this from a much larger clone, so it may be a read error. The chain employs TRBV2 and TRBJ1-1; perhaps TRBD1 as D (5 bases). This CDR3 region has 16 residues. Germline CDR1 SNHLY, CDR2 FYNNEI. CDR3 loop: CTSSEVGAGMNTEAFF. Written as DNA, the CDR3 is TGTACCAGCAGTGAAGTCGGGGCAGGCATGAACACTGAAGCTTTCTTT.

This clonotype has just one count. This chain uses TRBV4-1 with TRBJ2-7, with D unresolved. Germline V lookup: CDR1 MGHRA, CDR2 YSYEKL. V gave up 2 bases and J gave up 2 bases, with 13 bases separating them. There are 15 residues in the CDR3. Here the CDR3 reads CASSQPGEVPYEQYF. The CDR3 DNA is TGCGCCAGCAGCCAACCGGGCGAGGTCCCCTACGAGCAGTACTTC.

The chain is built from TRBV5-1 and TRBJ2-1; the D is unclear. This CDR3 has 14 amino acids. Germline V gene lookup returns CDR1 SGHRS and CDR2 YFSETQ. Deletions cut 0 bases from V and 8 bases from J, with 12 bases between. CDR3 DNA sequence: TGCGCCAGCAGCTTGGTTACCGGTGGGGATGAGCAGTTCTTC. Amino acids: CASSLVTGGDEQFF. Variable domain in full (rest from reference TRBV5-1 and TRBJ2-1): KAGVTQTPRYLIKTRGQQVTLSCSPISGHRSVSWYQQTPGQGLQFLFEYFSETQRNKGNFPGRFSGRQFSNSRSEMNVSTLELGDSALYLCASSLVTGGDEQFFGPGTRLTVL.

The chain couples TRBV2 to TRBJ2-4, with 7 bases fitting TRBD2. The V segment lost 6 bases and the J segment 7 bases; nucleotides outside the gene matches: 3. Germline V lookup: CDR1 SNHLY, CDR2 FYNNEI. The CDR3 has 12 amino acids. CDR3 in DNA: TGTGCCAGCAGATTTAGCGGGAACATTCAGTACTTC. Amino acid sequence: CASRFSGNIQYF.